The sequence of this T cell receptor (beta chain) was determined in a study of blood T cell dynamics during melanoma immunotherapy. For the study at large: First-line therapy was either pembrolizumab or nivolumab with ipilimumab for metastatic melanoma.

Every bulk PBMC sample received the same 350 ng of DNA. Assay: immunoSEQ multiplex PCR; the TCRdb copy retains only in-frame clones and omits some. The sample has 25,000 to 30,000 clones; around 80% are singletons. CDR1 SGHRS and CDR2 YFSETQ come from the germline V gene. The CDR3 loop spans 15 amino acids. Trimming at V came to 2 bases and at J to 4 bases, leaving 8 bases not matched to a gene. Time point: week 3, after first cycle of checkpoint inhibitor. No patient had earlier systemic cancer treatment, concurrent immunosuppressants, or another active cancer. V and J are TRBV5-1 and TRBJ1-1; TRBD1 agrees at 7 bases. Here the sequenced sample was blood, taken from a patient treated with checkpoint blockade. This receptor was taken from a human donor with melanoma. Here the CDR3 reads CASSFSGRGITEAFF. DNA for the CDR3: TGCGCCAGCAGCTTCTCCGGCAGGGGGATCACTGAAGCTTTCTTT.